Each of the 29 T cell receptor beta chains below was sequenced from the same sample in a study of blood T cells in healthy people across ages. Primers used in a second PCR of roughly 6 to 11 cycles were a sample-barcoded 5' primer and a J-beta primer mix. One entry per CDR3 protein, called by TCRdb with MiXCR from the 5' RACE reads. The table shows around 1.7 million distinct CDR3 sequences, with 28% occurring only once. Sequencing input: blood. Receptor source: a woman younger than 45 in good health.

The chain couples TRBV27 to TRBJ1-6; D not resolved. The V gene lost 2 bases and the J gene lost 8 bases, with 10 bases spanning the gap. The CDR3 is made up of 14 amino acids. Germline V CDR1 and CDR2: MNHEY, SMNVEV (reference sequence). CDR3 DNA: TGTGCCAGCAGTTTAGGGCAGTCTTATTCACCCCTCCACTTT. Translation gives CASSLGQSYSPLHF.

This clonotype has only a few counts. The rearrangement uses TRBV6-6 and TRBJ2-7; D might be TRBD2 (6 bases). CDR3 length: 13 residues. Per germline, CDR1 MNHNY and CDR2 SVGAGI (reference sequence). This CDR3 reads CVNSRTTSGTQYF. In DNA form, the CDR3 reads TGTGTCAACAGCCGGACTACTTCGGGAACCCAGTACTTC.

The table lists this clonotype with many counts. The genes are TRBV7-6 and TRBJ1-4; weak D call: TRBD1 (6 bases). V was pared by 4 bases and J by 0 bases, with 9 bases between. The germline V gene has CDR1 SGHVS and CDR2 FNYEAQ. The CDR3 spans 15 residues. The CDR3 reads CASSSNRATNEKLFF. In DNA, the CDR3 is TGTGCCAGCAGCTCGAACAGGGCAACTAATGAAAAACTGTTTTTT.

This chain joins TRBV12-5 and TRBJ2-5; D unresolved. The DNA end is a closer match to TRBJ2-7, so the J assignment may be wrong. The CDR3 covers 10 residues. Germline-derived CDR1 and CDR2 are LGHNT and FRNRAP. In DNA, the CDR3 is TGTGCTAGTGGTTGGGACGAGCAGTACTTC. Translated: CASGWDEQYF.

The chain uses TRBV20-1 and TRBJ2-7; 11 positions match TRBD2. This CDR3 has 14 amino acids. With 6 bases clipped from V and 4 bases from J, the junction kept 8 bases outside the gene matches. The germline V gene has CDR1 DFQATT and CDR2 SNEGSKA (reference sequence). CDR3 sequence: CSAIPGTSGYEQYF. CDR3 nucleotide sequence: TGCAGTGCGATACCCGGGACTAGCGGATACGAGCAGTACTTC.

The chain recombines TRBV4-1 with TRBJ2-4, with D possibly TRBD2 on 6 matching bases. The J call may be faulty, since TRBJ2-7 better matches the DNA end. This CDR3 contains 17 residues. The V gene's germline CDR1 is MGHRA and CDR2 YSYEKL. DNA for the CDR3: TGCGCCAGCAGCCAAGAAGTGAGCCGCATCCTGGGGGGCGAGCAGTACTTC. Protein product: CASSQEVSRILGGEQYF.

This clonotype was found a few times. The chain employs TRBV24-1 and TRBJ1-2; 9 bases fit TRBD1. The trim removed 4 bases at V and 6 bases at J, leaving 5 bases unmatched. CDR3 length: 14 amino acids. Per the germline V gene, CDR1 is KGHDR and CDR2 is SFDVKD. DNA for the CDR3: TGTGCCACCAGTGACTCTACAGGGGGCAATGGCTACACCTTC. Translated: CATSDSTGGNGYTF.

V and J are TRBV9 and TRBJ2-1; TRBD2 matches 16 bases. Germline lookup yields CDR1 SGDLS and CDR2 YYNGEE. Germline trimming cut 2 bases from V and 7 bases from J; bases unmatched to any gene: 3. The CDR3 extends over 16 amino acids. The CDR3 DNA follows: TGTGCCAGCAGCGTCGCGGGACTAGCGGGGGGGAATGAGCAGTTCTTC. Amino acid sequence: CASSVAGLAGGNEQFF.

This clonotype has more than one count but fewer than ten. The CDR3 sequence: CASSQFEQGGVNEQFF. DNA of the CDR3: TGCGCCAGCAGCCAGTTTGAACAGGGAGGGGTCAATGAGCAGTTCTTC. The rearrangement links TRBV5-1 to TRBJ2-1, with D possibly matching TRBD2 (7 bases). This CDR3 region has 16 residues. Germline CDR1 is SGHRS and CDR2 is YFSETQ. V lost 4 bases to trimming and J lost 6 bases, with 20 bases between them.

The V gene is TRBV3-1, the J gene TRBJ1-4, with D hard to call. This CDR3 has 15 amino acids. With 4 bases removed from V and 3 bases from J, the gap between germline ends came to 12 bases. Germline V gives CDR1 LGHDT, CDR2 YNNKEL (reference sequence). The CDR3 coding sequence is TGTGCCAGCAGCCCCCGACCGGCCTCTAATGAAAAACTGTTTTTT. This sequence encodes CASSPRPASNEKLFF.

This clonotype was picked up a small number of times. The rearrangement uses TRBV11-2 and TRBJ2-7, with 12 nucleotides matching TRBD2. The germline V gene encodes CDR1 SGHAT and CDR2 FQNNGV. The CDR3 is made up of 18 amino acids. Trimming removed 0 bases from V and 4 bases from J; junction bases left unmatched: 10. CDR3 bases: TGTGCCAGCAGCTTAGATGTTAGGACTAGCGGGGTCGCGTACGAGCAGTACTTC. As protein: CASSLDVRTSGVAYEQYF.

This clonotype was picked up a small number of times. The V gene is TRBV7-9, the J gene TRBJ1-1; D unresolved. The CDR3 is 12 amino acids. The germline V gene has CDR1 SEHNR and CDR2 FQNEAQ (reference sequence). The germline V and J ends were trimmed by 2 bases and 7 bases, with 8 bases remaining between them. CDR3 sequence reads: CASSLPGGEAFF. CDR3 nucleotides: TGTGCCAGCAGCTTACCCGGAGGTGAAGCTTTCTTT.

This clonotype was seen only once. The chain couples TRBV2 to TRBJ2-1; tentatively, D is TRBD1 (5 bases). Trimming shortened V by 2 bases and J by 6 bases, and 14 bases separated the two germline ends. The CDR3 spans 15 residues. Germline-derived CDR1 and CDR2 are SNHLY and FYNNEI. The CDR3 DNA is TGTGCCAGCAGTGAAAAGCTCACAGGCGGCAATGAGCAGTTCTTC. It encodes CASSEKLTGGNEQFF. Looking up the rest from reference TRBV2 and TRBJ2-1 gives the full variable domain: EPEVTQTPSHQVTQMGQEVILRCVPISNHLYFYWYRQILGQKVEFLVSFYNNEISEKSEIFDDQFSVERPDGSNFTLKIRSTKLEDSAMYFCASSEKLTGGNEQFFGPGTRLTVL.

This chain uses TRBV3-1 with TRBJ1-2; 7 bases fit TRBD1. Germline CDR1 and CDR2: LGHDT and YNNKEL (reference sequence). J lost 8 bases, V lost 1 base, and 4 bases had no gene match. This CDR3 region has 13 residues. DNA for the CDR3: TGTGCCAGCAGCCAAGTAGGGGGCTGGGGCTACACCTTC. Amino acid sequence: CASSQVGGWGYTF.

This clonotype has a handful of counts. The V gene is TRBV19, the J gene TRBJ1-2; D is unresolved. The CDR3 is 13 amino acids. CDR1 LNHDA and CDR2 SQIVND come from the germline V gene (reference sequence). V was cut by 2 bases and J by 4 bases, with 8 bases left in between. CDR3 sequence (DNA): TGTGCCAGTAGTATATTGAACACCTATGGCTACACCTTC. It encodes CASSILNTYGYTF.

The chain uses TRBV2 and TRBJ1-5; possibly TRBD1 for D (6 bases). Germline CDR1 is SNHLY and CDR2 is FYNNEI. Deletions cut 7 bases from V and 2 bases from J, with 18 bases between. The CDR3 length is 16 residues. CDR3 sequence: CASKGRSGDGNQPQHF. The CDR3 DNA follows: TGTGCCAGCAAAGGGCGGTCAGGGGACGGCAATCAGCCCCAGCATTTT.

The chain combines TRBV4-2 with TRBJ2-7; either TRBD1 or TRBD2 may supply D (5 bases each). The J call may be wrong; the DNA end is better matched by TRBJ2-5. Looked up from germline, CDR1 is LGHNA and CDR2 is YNFKEQ. This CDR3 region has 15 residues. CDR3 sequence reads: CASSQDMGRPETQYF. CDR3 DNA: TGTGCCAGCAGCCAAGATATGGGACGACCAGAGACCCAGTACTTC.

V usage is TRBV13 and J usage is TRBJ2-3; D remains unclear. The closer fit of TRBJ1-5 to the DNA end suggests the J call may be wrong. Per germline, CDR1 PRHDT and CDR2 FYEKMQ (reference sequence). The CDR3 has 15 amino acids. CDR3 protein: CASSSTGLGTDTQHF. In DNA form, the CDR3 reads TGTGCCAGCAGCTCCACGGGGTTGGGAACAGATACGCAGCATTTT.

There are a few counts of this clonotype. The chain links TRBV9 to TRBJ2-1, with TRBD1 identical over 9 bases. Germline lookup yields CDR1 SGDLS and CDR2 YYNGEE. Trimming cost V 4 bases and J 4 bases; bases outside gene matches: 12. The CDR3 sequence is 17 residues long. The CDR3 DNA is TGTGCCAGCAGCCCCCGGACAGGGGACCCCTATTACAATGAGCAGTTCTTC. This encodes CASSPRTGDPYYNEQFF.

The sample holds a few counts of this clonotype. The rearrangement links TRBV5-4 to TRBJ1-2, with D perhaps matching TRBD1 (5 bases). The V gene's germline CDR1 is SGHNT and CDR2 YYREEE (reference sequence). This CDR3 is 13 amino acids long. V was clipped by 6 bases and J by 3 bases, with 12 bases between them. The CDR3 loop is CASNSGTYYGYTF. The CDR3 region has the DNA TGTGCCAGCAACTCCGGGACTTACTATGGCTACACCTTC.

J is TRBJ2-3 and V is TRBV5-6, with TRBD1 matching over 8 bases. This CDR3 has 17 amino acids. Germline V gives CDR1 SGHDT, CDR2 YYEEEE. V lost 0 bases, J lost 2 bases, and 8 bases stayed unmatched. CDR3 sequence reads: CASSLEGWDRTTDTQYF. CDR3 nucleotide sequence: TGTGCCAGCAGCTTGGAAGGATGGGACAGGACCACAGATACGCAGTATTTT.

This clonotype was detected only a few times. V is TRBV3-1 and J is TRBJ2-1, with D perhaps TRBD1 or TRBD2 (5 bases each). Germline V gives CDR1 LGHDT, CDR2 YNNKEL (reference sequence). The CDR3 is made up of 13 amino acids. The V and J ends lost 0 bases and 10 bases respectively, with 10 bases between them. The CDR3 reads CASSQDEGEEQFF. The DNA of the CDR3 is TGTGCCAGCAGCCAAGATGAAGGGGAGGAGCAGTTCTTC.

This clonotype appeared many times. V gene TRBV6-2 or TRBV6-3 combines with J gene TRBJ1-2; D ambiguous. The V gene lost 2 bases and the J gene lost 4 bases, with 8 bases spanning the gap. This CDR3 spans 13 amino acids. Germline-derived CDR1 and CDR2 are MNHEY and SVGEGT. CDR3: CASSYGSSYGYTF. CDR3 sequence (DNA): TGTGCCAGCAGTTACGGGAGTTCCTATGGCTACACCTTC.

Concerning this clonotype itself: A much larger clonotype is one base distant, so this may be a read error. The chain carries TRBV29-1 and TRBJ2-7; D is perhaps TRBD1 or TRBD2 (5 bases each). Trimming cost V 5 bases and J 0 bases, with 14 bases left between them. The CDR3 sequence is 14 residues long. CDR1 SQVTM and CDR2 ANQGSEA come from the germline V gene. The CDR3 here is CSVKGTVSSYEQYF. CDR3 DNA: TGCAGCGTTAAAGGGACGGTAAGCTCCTACGAGCAGTACTTC.

About this clonotype itself: An end of the junction does not agree with germline; a read error may underlie this. V gene TRBV28 combines with J gene TRBJ2-5, with a tentative D call TRBD1 (6 bases). The V gene's germline CDR1 is MDHEN and CDR2 SYDVKM. This CDR3 is 17 amino acids long. The CDR3 is CASSLGWGRGSQEAQYF. CDR3 sequence (DNA): TGTGCCAGCAGTTTGGGCTGGGGCAGGGGCTCCCAAGAGGCCCAGTACTTC.

A few counts support this clonotype. The chain is built from TRBV20-1 and TRBJ2-3; D might be TRBD1 or TRBD2, each matching 6 bases. Germline V lookup: CDR1 DFQATT, CDR2 SNEGSKA (reference sequence). The CDR3 extends over 17 amino acids. The V and J ends lost 4 bases and 4 bases respectively, with 24 bases between them. CDR3 DNA sequence: TGCAGTGCTACCGGGAGCTCGGGCAAGGGGGTTCCAGATACGCAGTATTTT. The encoded protein is CSATGSSGKGVPDTQYF.

In this sample, this clonotype turned up many times. The chain couples TRBV27 to TRBJ1-2; TRBD1 matches 7 bases. This CDR3 has 14 amino acids. V shed 6 bases and J 3 bases; nucleotides not matched to a gene: 7. Germline loops: CDR1 MNHEY, CDR2 SMNVEV (reference sequence). In DNA, the CDR3 is TGTGCCAGCAGCTCAGGGGGGTCGGACTATGGCTACACCTTC. This translates into CASSSGGSDYGYTF.

The chain recombines TRBV7-9 with TRBJ2-3, with 11 bases lining up with TRBD1. CDR1 SEHNR and CDR2 FQNEAQ come from the germline V gene (reference sequence). The CDR3 is 16 amino acids. V lost 6 bases to trimming and J lost 4 bases; unmatched junction nucleotides: 9. This CDR3 is CASSHTGTGGPDTQYF. CDR3 bases: TGTGCCAGCAGTCATACCGGGACAGGGGGACCAGATACGCAGTATTTT.

The V call is TRBV10-3, the J call TRBJ2-5; TRBD1 or TRBD2 may be the D gene (5 bases each). Gene TRBJ2-7 matches the end of the DNA better, so the J call may be wrong. CDR3 size: 11 residues. CDR1 ENHRY and CDR2 SYGVKD come from the germline V gene. CDR3 loop: CAIRRGVEQYF. The CDR3 nucleotides read TGTGCCATCAGACGGGGCGTCGAGCAGTACTTC.